This passage covers 24 T cell receptor beta chains from one sample sequenced in a study of identical twins. TCRdb redid the calling of the 5' RACE reads with MiXCR, one entry per CDR3 protein. This repertoire shows 1.5 million to 2 million distinct CDR3 sequences, around 29% found once; its top ten account for 0.25% to 0.3%. Input material: cord blood. All receptors derive from a newborn girl in good health.

V and J are TRBV9 and TRBJ2-3, with 12 bases fitting TRBD1. V gave up 0 bases and J gave up 4 bases; unmatched junction bases: 3. This CDR3 spans 16 amino acids. Germline V gene lookup returns CDR1 SGDLS and CDR2 YYNGEE. CDR3 protein: CASSVGGTGGADTQYF. CDR3 DNA sequence: TGTGCCAGCAGCGTAGGGGGGACAGGGGGCGCAGATACGCAGTATTTT.

This chain joins TRBV9 and TRBJ1-2; a possible D gene is TRBD1 (5 bases). The length of the CDR3 is 17 residues. Germline V gene lookup returns CDR1 SGDLS and CDR2 YYNGEE. V was clipped by 0 bases and J by 7 bases, with 22 bases between them. The CDR3 region has the DNA TGTGCCAGCAGCGTAGCTCAAGACAGCCCCTTTCTCGGTGGCTACACCTTC. Protein sequence: CASSVAQDSPFLGGYTF.

The CDR3 loop is CAWARDAGKLFF. As DNA, the CDR3 is TGTGCCTGGGCAAGAGACGCTGGAAAACTGTTTTTT. The chain employs TRBV30 and TRBJ1-4; D ambiguous. The germline V and J ends were trimmed by 5 bases and 10 bases, with 14 bases remaining between them. Germline CDR1 is GTSNPN and CDR2 is SVGIG (reference sequence). CDR3 size: 12 residues.

This chain uses TRBV5-1 with TRBJ2-1; possibly TRBD2 for D (6 bases). From germline, CDR1 is SGHRS and CDR2 YFSETQ. The CDR3 runs 15 residues. V shed 4 bases and J shed 3 bases, with 14 bases lying between them. For the CDR3, the DNA is TGCGCCAGCAGCCCCGGACTAACGGTCTACAATGAGCAGTTCTTC. This sequence encodes CASSPGLTVYNEQFF. The variable domain in full, with the rest retrieved from reference TRBV5-1 and TRBJ2-1, is KAGVTQTPRYLIKTRGQQVTLSCSPISGHRSVSWYQQTPGQGLQFLFEYFSETQRNKGNFPGRFSGRQFSNSRSEMNVSTLELGDSALYLCASSPGLTVYNEQFFGPGTRLTVL.

The chain links TRBV6-5 to TRBJ2-5; maybe TRBD1 (6 bases). The germline CDR1 and CDR2 sequences are MNHEY and SVGAGI. The CDR3 loop spans 14 amino acids. Trimming stripped 4 bases from V and 5 bases from J, with 14 bases between. The CDR3 here is CASSWRWTAETQYF. The DNA for the CDR3 is TGTGCCAGCAGTTGGAGGTGGACAGCGGAGACCCAGTACTTC.

About this clonotype: One end of the junction fails to match germline, which may point to a read error. The V gene is TRBV20-1, the J gene TRBJ2-1, with 10 positions matching TRBD2. This CDR3 has 15 residues. Germline CDR1 DFQATT, CDR2 SNEGSKA (reference sequence). CDR3 residues: CSADSGTSAYDEQFF. In DNA form, the CDR3 reads TGCAGTGCAGATTCCGGGACTAGCGCCTACGATGAGCAGTTCTTC.

This clonotype was detected a few times. The chain has TRBV25-1 and TRBJ2-3, with TRBD2 as a possible D gene (6 bases). Per germline, CDR1 MGHDK and CDR2 SYGVNS. This CDR3 spans 15 amino acids. V lost 4 bases and J lost 2, with 13 bases in between. In nucleotides, the CDR3 is TGTGCCAGCAGTGTAGTTAGCGGAATCACAGATACGCAGTATTTT. It encodes CASSVVSGITDTQYF.

The rearrangement links TRBV10-2 to TRBJ2-3, with 14 positions matching TRBD2. The CDR3 length is 16 residues. Trimming cost V 3 bases and J 7 bases; bases outside gene matches: 6. The V gene's germline CDR1 is WSHSY and CDR2 SAAADI. DNA of the CDR3: TGCGCCAGCAGTGACCCCGGGACTAGCGGGGGAAATACGCAGTATTTT. Translating it yields CASSDPGTSGGNTQYF.

The gene calls are TRBV2 and TRBJ2-7; 7 bases align to TRBD1. The length of the CDR3 is 12 residues. V dropped 10 bases and J dropped 6; count of bases not matched to a gene: 9. The germline gives CDR1 SNHLY, CDR2 FYNNEI. CDR3 sequence: CAITDRSPEQYF. As DNA, the CDR3 is TGTGCCATCACGGACAGGTCACCCGAGCAGTACTTC.

This clonotype was observed a few times. DNA for the CDR3: TGCGCCAGCAGCTTGGGGCCGGACCAAGAGACCCAGTACTTC. Protein sequence: CASSLGPDQETQYF. The V call is TRBV5-1, the J call TRBJ2-5, with D unclear. The CDR3 runs to 14 residues. V was trimmed by 0 bases and J by 0 bases, leaving 6 bases between them. The V gene's germline CDR1 is SGHRS and CDR2 YFSETQ.

The rearrangement uses TRBV2 and TRBJ2-7; D gene ambiguous. Germline CDR1 is SNHLY and CDR2 is FYNNEI. V lost 4 bases and J lost 1, with 14 bases in between. This CDR3 spans 15 amino acids. This CDR3 is CASSVSFLDSYEQYF. The CDR3 nucleotides are TGTGCCAGCAGTGTTAGTTTTCTAGATTCCTACGAGCAGTACTTC.

This chain connects TRBV12-3 or TRBV12-4 to TRBJ1-5; a weak D match, TRBD1 (5 bases). There are 16 residues in the CDR3. The V and J ends lost 0 bases and 5 bases respectively, with 14 bases between them. The CDR3 loop is CASSLAGDRADQPQHF. CDR3 DNA: TGTGCCAGCAGTTTAGCAGGGGATAGGGCGGATCAGCCCCAGCATTTT.

The rearrangement joins TRBV29-1 to TRBJ1-4; 8 bases match TRBD1. With 4 bases clipped from V and 6 bases from J, the junction kept 4 bases outside the gene matches. This CDR3 is built from 13 residues. Germline V gene data show CDR1 as SQVTM and CDR2 as ANQGSEA. For the CDR3, the DNA is TGCAGCGTTGGGGGGACAGGAGATGAAAAACTGTTTTTT. Translation gives CSVGGTGDEKLFF.

The chain links TRBV18 to TRBJ2-7; D is uncertain. The CDR3 runs to 14 residues. The germline V gene encodes CDR1 KGHSH and CDR2 LQKENI. Trimming removed 4 bases from V and 7 bases from J, with 17 bases in between. Here the CDR3 reads CASSQDGLSNEQYF. In DNA, the CDR3 is TGTGCCAGCTCACAGGACGGTCTGAGCAATGAGCAGTACTTC.

This chain joins TRBV4-2 and TRBJ2-4, with 7 bases matching TRBD1. Germline V gene lookup returns CDR1 LGHNA and CDR2 YNFKEQ. V was pared by 1 base and J by 6 bases, with 6 bases of the junction left unmatched. The CDR3 is 15 residues long. The CDR3 sequence: CASSQADRVRNIQYF. The CDR3 bases are TGTGCCAGCAGCCAAGCCGACAGGGTGAGAAACATTCAGTACTTC.

This clonotype has more than one count but fewer than ten. The CDR3 sequence: CASSSPGLPKTVEQFF. In DNA form, the CDR3 reads TGTGCCAGCAGTTCACCGGGACTGCCCAAAACCGTTGAGCAGTTCTTC. The chain is built from TRBV12-3 or TRBV12-4 and TRBJ2-1; tentative D call: TRBD2 (6 bases). The V end lost 4 bases, the J end lost 9 bases, and 22 bases lay between the germline ends. This CDR3 has 16 residues.

This clonotype was counted a few times. The chain's CDR3 is CASSLVEVGGDLNYGYTF. Written as DNA, the CDR3 is TGTGCCAGCAGCTTAGTAGAGGTGGGAGGGGACCTAAACTATGGCTACACCTTC. V is TRBV7-9 and J is TRBJ1-2, with D possibly being TRBD1 (5 bases). CDR1 is SEHNR and CDR2 is FQNEAQ in the germline V gene (reference sequence). This CDR3 has 18 residues. The germline V and J ends were trimmed by 1 base and 2 bases, with 20 bases remaining between them.

The rearrangement links TRBV12-3 or TRBV12-4 to TRBJ2-3, with unresolved D. There are 13 residues in the CDR3. The V end lost 6 bases, the J end lost 2 bases, and 9 bases lay between the germline ends. The CDR3, as DNA: TGTGCCAGCAGCATGTCGTTCACAGATACGCAGTATTTT. The encoded protein is CASSMSFTDTQYF.

This clonotype has a handful of counts. This chain links TRBV2 with TRBJ1-2; D gene unclear. CDR1 is SNHLY and CDR2 is FYNNEI in the germline V gene. Trimming took off 5 bases at V and 0 bases at J, with 13 bases between the two ends. CDR3 length: 15 residues. CDR3 sequence (DNA): TGTGCCAGCAGTCGTTACATAGGGCCTAACTATGGCTACACCTTC. Translated: CASSRYIGPNYGYTF.

This clonotype appeared many times. The chain has TRBV10-3 and TRBJ2-7; no clear D. The germline gives CDR1 ENHRY, CDR2 SYGVKD. V was shortened by 0 bases and J by 4 bases, with 7 bases between the two germline ends. This CDR3 spans 13 amino acids. CDR3 sequence reads: CAISESNLYEQYF. The CDR3 nucleotides read TGTGCCATCAGTGAGTCGAATCTGTACGAGCAGTACTTC.

DNA of the CDR3: TGTGCCAGCAGCCCCCGGACCAGACCCGATCAGCCCCAGCATTTT. It encodes CASSPRTRPDQPQHF. The J gene is TRBJ1-5, the V gene TRBV7-2; D remains unclear. V was cut by 5 bases and J by 5 bases, with 16 bases left in between. Germline V gives CDR1 SGHTA, CDR2 FQGNSA. CDR3 length equals 15 residues.

A word on this clonotype: A much larger clone is a single base away; this may be a read error. The gene calls are TRBV12-3 or TRBV12-4 and TRBJ2-6, with D possibly called TRBD1 or TRBD2 (6 bases each). CDR3 length: 19 residues. Trimming pared 3 bases from V and 0 bases from J, leaving 18 bases between. CDR3 DNA sequence: TGTGCCAGCAGTTTTCTAAGGGGGGTCACCGACTCTGGGGCCAACGTCCTGACTTTC. Protein: CASSFLRGVTDSGANVLTF.

V and J are TRBV27 and TRBJ2-1, with 7 bases aligning to TRBD2. V gave up 3 bases and J gave up 9 bases; unmatched junction bases: 11. The germline gives CDR1 MNHEY, CDR2 SMNVEV (reference sequence). The CDR3 runs to 15 residues. The CDR3 coding sequence is TGTGCCAGCAGTTTTGTTGGAGGGAGGGCCGGTGAGCAGTTCTTC. Residues: CASSFVGGRAGEQFF.

This clonotype has just a few counts. The chain employs TRBV28 and TRBJ2-7; 8 nucleotides align to TRBD1. The CDR3 spans 13 residues. After removal of 9 bases from V and 3 bases from J, the junction contained 7 bases not matched to a gene. The V gene's germline CDR1 is MDHEN and CDR2 SYDVKM. CDR3 amino acids: CASTGGPIYEQYF. CDR3 DNA: TGTGCCAGTACAGGGGGTCCAATCTACGAGCAGTACTTC.